This T cell receptor (beta chain) was sequenced in a study of low-dose radiotherapy and immunotherapy resistance in tumors (dated by TCRdb to the early 2020s). At the level of the whole study: Cohort 1 received 0.5 Gy per fraction every 2 weeks, with a prescribed total PTV dose of 6.5 Gy. Patients took aspirin 300 mg orally once daily for four cycles, starting on cycle 1 day 1. Randomization of trial participants into treatment groups was not performed. Nivolumab and ipilimumab were both given intravenously, with nivolumab at a 240 mg flat dose every two weeks and ipilimumab at 1 mg/kg every six weeks. Cyclophosphamide 200 mg/m2 was administered intravenously every two weeks, one day before each radiation and immunotherapy administration. For Cohort 2, the dose was 1 Gy per fraction given every two weeks, adding up to 13 Gy in total across 26 weeks. The translational analysis covered eight patients: three from the first dose cohort and the first five from the second dose cohort.

TCRdb records Illumina HiSeq 2500 as the sequencer. First-strand cDNA was synthesized using Superscript III and a set of TRAV- and TRBV-specific primers, so that both TCRalpha and TCRbeta chains were covered. TCRs were amplified with Phusion for around 21 PCR cycles, with a constant-region primer paired with the adapter attached to the V primers. Isolated mRNA was amplified with the MessageAmp II aRNA Amplification Kit, using a roughly 17-hour in vitro transcription at 37°C. mRNA for TCR sequencing was isolated with the Dynabeads mRNA DIRECT Purification Kit. Indexed Illumina adapters were added in a second Phusion PCR of 20 to 30 cycles, after which AMPure XP beads were used to purify the products. Processing in the source paper ran as follows. Custom Perl scripts were used to pool TCR sequences that encoded the same protein, to remove out-of-frame sequences, and to calculate the abundance of each clonotype. TCR sequences supported by only a single read were excluded from analysis. Among the metrics used to describe the repertoires were Shannon entropy, Gini index, clonality, richness, and the frequency of TCRs shared between repertoires. In TCRdb, the public reads were trimmed at Q25 with fastp and aligned with MiXCR, with productive beta chains retained. Every distinct CDR3 protein forms one entry, paired with its most common genes and DNA. What appears here as the V and J calls and clone size reflects TCRdb's work, not the paper's. For this sample there are approximately 70,000 distinct CDR3 sequences; around 31% appear just once. Roughly 10% of the sample goes to the ten largest clones.

The intended sense of this specimen's time point label: before trial treatment. Donors were enrolled in RACIN, a single-arm phase I dose-escalation trial in which nivolumab, ipilimumab, aspirin, low-dose cyclophosphamide and low-dose radiotherapy were combined. Patients were eligible if they had advanced solid tumors that were TIL-negative. This clonotype has at least ten counts. Its binding antigen is unknown. There are no base qualities to consult, and no much larger clone falls within one base. According to the germline V gene, CDR1 reads MGHDK and CDR2 reads SYGVNS. Relative to germline, V is 3 bases shorter and J is 4 bases shorter, with 12 bases between their ends. CDR3 length: 15 amino acids, cysteine to phenylalanine. The DNA shown is the 45-base CDR3, in frame from base 1.

The V gene is TRBV25-1 and the J gene is TRBJ1-4; no D gene call is confident. The source is a female donor with ovarian cancer. Sequencing used PBMCs, obtained before treatment. The nucleotide sequence is given as TGTGCCAGCAGTGAGGGTTCTATGGGTAATGAAAAACTGTTTTTT. Its translation reads: CASSEGSMGNEKLFF.